This T cell receptor (beta chain) was found in a study of OX40 agonist ivuxolimab in advanced cancers. The CDR3 covers 15 residues. Germline lookup yields CDR1 KGHSH and CDR2 LQKENI. The V gene end was trimmed by 4 bases and the J gene end by 8 bases; junction bases not matched to a gene: 8. Collection of blood occurred at baseline, at cycle 4 day 1, and at cycle 7 day 1. Sequenced by immunoSEQ multiplex PCR; TCRdb stores in-frame clones only, minus some. The sample consists of 91,000 or so clones, approximately 84% of them appearing once. The input for sequencing was CD4+ or CD8+ T cells sorted from blood, taken in a trial of the OX40 agonist ivuxolimab. The chain employs TRBV18 and TRBJ2-1; the match to TRBD2 covers 10 bases. The clonotype was recovered from an adult with an advanced solid tumor such as melanoma, head and neck, liver or kidney cancer. The chain's CDR3 is CASSLGLAALDEQFF. The DNA of the CDR3 is TGTGCCAGCTCACTTGGACTAGCGGCTCTCGATGAGCAGTTCTTC.